Shown below are 11 T cell receptor beta chains from a single sample sequenced in a study of T-cell reconstitution after alpha-beta-depleted transplantation in children. The library targeted TCRbeta and was prepared with unique molecular identifiers. In TCRdb, the PCR reads were re-called with MiXCR into one record per CDR3 protein. The data show hundreds of thousands of distinct CDR3 sequences, over 10% seen once. The specimen was PBMCs, collected before TCRalphabeta/CD19-depleted stem cell transplant. Every receptor here comes from a girl aged 2-15 years with congenital amegakaryocytic thrombocytopenia, due to receive a stem cell transplant.

The chain links TRBV5-1 to TRBJ1-2, with 10 bases matching TRBD1. The CDR3 spans 15 residues. With 6 bases clipped from V and 4 bases from J, the junction kept 9 bases outside the gene matches. Germline-derived CDR1 and CDR2 are SGHRS and YFSETQ. CDR3 loop: CASTQGRDRGYGYTF. The CDR3 DNA reads TGCGCCAGCACCCAAGGTCGGGACAGGGGCTATGGCTACACCTTC.

The V and J genes are TRBV7-2 and TRBJ2-5; D unresolved. The germline V gene has CDR1 SGHTA and CDR2 FQGNSA. The V end lost 8 bases, the J end lost 4 bases, and 8 bases lay between the germline ends. CDR3 length: 11 amino acids. The CDR3: CASGWRETQYF. DNA for the CDR3: TGTGCCAGCGGCTGGCGAGAGACCCAGTACTTC.

Many counts were recorded for this clonotype. This sequence joins TRBV12-3 or TRBV12-4 and TRBJ2-7, with a weak D call TRBD2 (5 bases). This CDR3 contains 14 residues. Trimming shortened V by 6 bases and J by 2 bases, and 14 bases separated the two germline ends. The CDR3 DNA is TGTGCCAGCAGCTACGACCGGGGAACCTACGAGCAGTACTTC. It codes for CASSYDRGTYEQYF.

This clonotype occurred many times. The genes are TRBV6-5 and TRBJ2-4, with TRBD1 identical over 9 bases. There are 17 residues in the CDR3. Trimming removed 4 bases from V and 5 bases from J; junction bases left unmatched: 12. Germline loops: CDR1 MNHEY, CDR2 SVGAGI. CDR3 DNA: TGTGCCAGCAGTTCGTCACCGGGACAGGGAGAGGAAAACATTCAGTACTTC. Its translation is CASSSSPGQGEENIQYF.

This clonotype was seen repeatedly, ten times or more. The chain joins TRBV5-1 to TRBJ2-1, with 11 bases identical to TRBD2. The CDR3 is 15 residues long. In germline, CDR1 is SGHRS, CDR2 YFSETQ. Losses at the gene ends were 3 bases for V and 5 bases for J; bases not matched to a gene: 4. CDR3 nucleotide sequence: TGCGCCAGCAGCTCTCAGACTAGCGGGAACAATGAGCAGTTCTTC. Protein sequence: CASSSQTSGNNEQFF.

This clonotype has only a few counts. The genes are TRBV20-1 and TRBJ1-1, with D possibly matching TRBD1 (6 bases). The length of the CDR3 is 13 residues. Germline loops: CDR1 DFQATT, CDR2 SNEGSKA (reference sequence). V was trimmed by 4 bases and J by 4 bases, leaving 13 bases between them. The CDR3 bases are TGCAGTGCTACAGGACAGCTAGTCACTGAAGCTTTCTTT. This codes for CSATGQLVTEAFF.

This clonotype was counted at least ten times. The rearrangement uses TRBV5-6 and TRBJ2-5, with no clear D. Germline-derived CDR1 and CDR2 are SGHDT and YYEEEE. The CDR3 length is 13 residues. Deletions cut 4 bases from V and 3 bases from J, with 10 bases between. DNA for the CDR3: TGTGCCAGCAGCCAGCTAGGCGAAGAGACCCAGTACTTC. Protein product: CASSQLGEETQYF.

Ten or more counts support this clonotype. The chain links TRBV12-3 or TRBV12-4 to TRBJ2-4; tentative D call: TRBD1 (6 bases). The CDR3 contains 14 residues. V lost 1 base and J 6 bases, leaving 10 bases between the germline ends. CDR3 sequence reads: CASSLGGQINIQYF. In DNA form, the CDR3 reads TGTGCCAGCAGTTTAGGGGGACAAATAAACATTCAGTACTTC.

Many counts were recorded for this clonotype. The J gene is TRBJ1-2, the V gene TRBV5-1; D not certain. V shed 1 base and J shed 8 bases, with 15 bases lying between them. CDR1 and CDR2 from the germline V gene are SGHRS and YFSETQ. This CDR3 contains 14 residues. The CDR3 DNA follows: TGCGCCAGCAGCTTGTACCTTCGGGGTTCCGGCTACACCTTC. The encoded protein is CASSLYLRGSGYTF.

The CDR3 DNA reads TGTGCCAGTAGAATTCTGGGACTAGCGGGATCTTACTCCTACGAGCAGTACTTC. Translation: CASRILGLAGSYSYEQYF. The V and J genes are TRBV7-3 and TRBJ2-7, with TRBD2 matching 13 bases. Germline V lookup: CDR1 SGHTA, CDR2 FQGTGA. The trim removed 9 bases at V and 0 bases at J, leaving 14 bases unmatched. The CDR3 has 18 amino acids.

This clonotype was seen a handful of times. The rearrangement uses TRBV5-1 and TRBJ2-7; no firm D call. The V end lost 1 base, the J end lost 9 bases, and 14 bases lay between the germline ends. This CDR3 comprises 13 residues. Germline V gene sequence: CDR1 SGHRS, CDR2 YFSETQ. CDR3 in DNA: TGCGCCAGCAGCTTGCAGGCTAAGGATGTGCAGTACTTC. Its protein product is CASSLQAKDVQYF. The entire variable domain, with the rest obtained from reference TRBV5-1 and TRBJ2-7, is as follows: KAGVTQTPRYLIKTRGQQVTLSCSPISGHRSVSWYQQTPGQGLQFLFEYFSETQRNKGNFPGRFSGRQFSNSRSEMNVSTLELGDSALYLCASSLQAKDVQYFGPGTRLTVT.